This T cell receptor (beta chain) was captured in a study of radiotherapy plus CTLA-4 blockade in lung cancer. Background on the study: Among patients, over 15% showed objective responses, and around 30% had disease control. Overall study findings and caveats: There was expansion of tumor-derived TCR clones in blood after radiotherapy plus ipilimumab.

CDR1 is MDHEN, CDR2 SYDVKM, per germline. CDR3 size: 13 residues. Trimming cost V 3 bases and J 3 bases, with 8 bases left between them. Measured with immunoSEQ multiplex PCR; TCRdb has only the in-frame clones, and not every one. Of more than 95,000 clones listed, 65% to 75% were seen once; the top ten hold roughly 2.8%. In regard to this clone: The antigen remains undetermined.

Focal radiation with ipilimumab CTLA-4 blockade was given to patients with chemo-refractory metastatic non-small-cell lung cancer. This sample comprised peripheral blood, obtained from a patient treated with radiotherapy plus ipilimumab. The genes are TRBV28 and TRBJ1-2, with a tentative D call TRBD1 (5 bases). This receptor was obtained from a human donor with non-small cell lung cancer who had a partial response to radiotherapy plus ipilimumab. Some clones in this sample may be carry-over from other donors' samples. The CDR3 DNA sequence: TGTGCCAGCAGTTTGACAGAAGACTATGGCTACACCTTC. Encoded protein: CASSLTEDYGYTF.